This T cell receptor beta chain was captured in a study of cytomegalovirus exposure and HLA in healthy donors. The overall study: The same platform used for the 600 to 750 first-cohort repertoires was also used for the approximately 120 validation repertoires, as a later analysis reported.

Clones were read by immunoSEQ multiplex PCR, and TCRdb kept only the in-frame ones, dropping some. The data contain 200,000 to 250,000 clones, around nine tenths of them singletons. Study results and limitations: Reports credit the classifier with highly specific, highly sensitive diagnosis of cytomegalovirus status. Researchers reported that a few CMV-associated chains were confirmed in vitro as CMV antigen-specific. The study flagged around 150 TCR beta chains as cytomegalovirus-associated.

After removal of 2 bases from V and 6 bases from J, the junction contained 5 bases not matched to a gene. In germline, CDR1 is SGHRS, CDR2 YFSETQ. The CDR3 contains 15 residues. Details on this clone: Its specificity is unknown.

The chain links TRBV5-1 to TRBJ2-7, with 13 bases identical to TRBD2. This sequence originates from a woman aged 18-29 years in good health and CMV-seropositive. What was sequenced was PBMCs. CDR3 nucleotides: TGCGCCAGCAGCTTAGAGGGACTAGCGGGGCGCGAGCAGTACTTC. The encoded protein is CASSLEGLAGREQYF.